The 14 T cell receptor beta chains given below trace back to one sample, sequenced in a study of shared clonotypes between healthy human individuals. Sequencing was performed with immunoSEQ multiplex PCR; in TCRdb, only in-frame clones are kept and a portion is missing. The sample carries roughly 2.5 million clones, around nine tenths recorded once. The sequencing input was naive CD4+ T cells sorted from blood. The subset here: CD45RA+ positively selected. The source of these receptors is a man younger than 35 in good health.

A word on this clone: Distinct nucleotide sequences in the sample also encode this CDR3. CDR3 loop: CASSLGGDEQFF. CDR3 nucleotide sequence: TGTGCCAGCAGCTTAGGGGGCGATGAGCAGTTCTTC. This sequence joins TRBV7-2 and TRBJ2-1, with TRBD1 as a possible D gene (5 bases). The CDR3 is 12 residues long. CDR1 and CDR2 (germline): SGHTA, FQGNSA. V lost 1 base to trimming and J lost 8 bases, with 6 bases between them.

The rearrangement uses TRBV18 and TRBJ2-5, with 7 bases lining up with TRBD2. This CDR3 spans 18 amino acids. V shed 3 bases and J 5 bases; nucleotides not matched to a gene: 18. The germline V gene encodes CDR1 KGHSH and CDR2 LQKENI. The CDR3, as DNA: TGTGCCAGCTCACCGAAATTGGCGCTAGCGGAAATGAGGGAGACCCAGTACTTC. Protein: CASSPKLALAEMRETQYF.

As for this clone: Mismatch with germline at one junction end may stem from a read error. The gene calls are TRBV7-2 and TRBJ2-3; no firm D call. The CDR3 covers 12 residues. CDR1 is SGHTA and CDR2 is FQGNSA in the germline V gene. The CDR3 is CASRTAVGKTDF. In nucleotides, the CDR3 is TGTGCCAGCAGGACGGCCGTAGGAAAAACGGATTTT.

The V call is TRBV19, the J call TRBJ1-5; D remains ambiguous. In germline, CDR1 is LNHDA, CDR2 SQIVND (reference sequence). V lost 6 bases, J lost 6 bases, and 15 bases lay in between. This CDR3 has 14 amino acids. DNA of the CDR3: TGTGCCAGTAGCGGCGGCCCCCCAGGTCAGCCCCAGCATTTT. It encodes CASSGGPPGQPQHF.

The chain carries TRBV11-3 and TRBJ2-2; D unclear. The CDR3 has 15 amino acids. Germline-derived CDR1 and CDR2 are SGHNT and YENEEA. V was clipped by 1 base and J by 5 bases, with 11 bases between them. Here the CDR3 DNA reads TGTGCCAGCAGCTTAGGCCCCATGCGGACCGGGGAGCTGTTTTTT. Protein product: CASSLGPMRTGELFF.

This clone has just one count. The chain recombines TRBV11-2 with TRBJ2-5; a possible D gene is TRBD1 (6 bases). From germline, CDR1 is SGHAT and CDR2 FQNNGV. The CDR3 length is 15 residues. Trimming shortened V by 7 bases and J by 5 bases, and 20 bases separated the two germline ends. In nucleotides, the CDR3 is TGTGCCAGCACACTAGGGCAGGGGAGTTTGGAGACCCAGTACTTC. Translating it yields CASTLGQGSLETQYF. The full variable domain, completed using reference TRBV11-2 and TRBJ2-5, is EAGVAQSPRYKIIEKRQSVAFWCNPISGHATLYWYQQILGQGPKLLIQFQNNGVVDDSQLPKDRFSAERLKGVDSTLKIQPAKLEDSAVYLCASTLGQGSLETQYFGPGTRLLVL.

This chain links TRBV28 with TRBJ2-7; TRBD2 aligns across 14 bases. Trimming cost V 5 bases and J 4 bases; bases outside gene matches: 13. The CDR3 covers 18 residues. Germline V gene sequence: CDR1 MDHEN, CDR2 SYDVKM. The CDR3, as DNA: TGTGCCAGCAGTACCGCGGGACTAGCGGGAGCTACCCTTTACGAGCAGTACTTC. It specifies CASSTAGLAGATLYEQYF.

Only one count was recorded for this clone. The chain links TRBV5-4 to TRBJ2-5; D is perhaps TRBD1 (6 bases). The CDR3 has 15 amino acids. In germline, CDR1 is SGHNT, CDR2 YYREEE (reference sequence). V lost 2 bases and J lost 4, with 15 bases in between. In DNA form, the CDR3 reads TGTGCCAGCAGCTTAAAACAGGGAGTAGGAGAGACCCAGTACTTC. Its protein product is CASSLKQGVGETQYF.

The CDR3 region is CASSPYSHDRNYGYTF. CDR3 DNA: TGTGCCAGCTCACCCTATTCACATGACAGGAACTATGGCTACACCTTC. The genes are TRBV18 and TRBJ1-2; weak D call: TRBD1 (6 bases). Germline lookup yields CDR1 KGHSH and CDR2 LQKENI. This CDR3 contains 16 residues. V lost 3 bases, J lost 2 bases, and 16 bases lay in between.

The chain uses TRBV9 and TRBJ2-4; D is undetermined. The CDR3 runs to 16 residues. The germline V gene has CDR1 SGDLS and CDR2 YYNGEE. V was cut by 0 bases and J by 2 bases, with 12 bases left in between. This chain's CDR3 is CASSVGSGSSKNIQYF. CDR3 sequence (DNA): TGTGCCAGCAGCGTAGGAAGTGGATCCTCCAAAAACATTCAGTACTTC.

With respect to this clone: Other nucleotide sequences in the sample specify the same CDR3. V usage is TRBV19 and J usage is TRBJ1-1; 9 nucleotides agree with TRBD1. The V and J ends lost 3 bases and 0 bases, in that order; junction bases with no gene match: 5. CDR1 is LNHDA, CDR2 SQIVND, per germline (reference sequence). CDR3 size: 16 residues. CDR3 amino acids: CASSIRTGAMNTEAFF. The CDR3 DNA reads TGTGCCAGTAGTATCAGGACAGGGGCTATGAACACTGAAGCTTTCTTT.

V usage is TRBV28 and J usage is TRBJ2-2; D possibly corresponds to TRBD1 (6 bases). The CDR3 sequence is 14 residues long. Trimming took off 8 bases at V and 7 bases at J, with 17 bases between the two ends. The germline gives CDR1 MDHEN, CDR2 SYDVKM. CDR3 coding DNA: TGTGCCAGCGAAGGGGGAAGCGGCGACGGGGAGCTGTTTTTT. Its protein product is CASEGGSGDGELFF.

In regard to this clone: This specimen includes other DNA sequences encoding the same CDR3. V is TRBV5-4 and J is TRBJ2-3; 8 nucleotides agree with TRBD2. The CDR3 runs 15 residues. Germline trimming cut 1 base from V and 6 bases from J; bases unmatched to any gene: 7. Germline V lookup: CDR1 SGHNT, CDR2 YYREEE (reference sequence). The CDR3 here is CASSLSSGGADTQYF. The CDR3 DNA is TGTGCCAGCAGCTTGAGCAGCGGGGGTGCGGATACGCAGTATTTT.

CDR3 in DNA: TGTGCCAGCGCCCCGGGGAGGTCGAGGGCCAAAAACATTCAGTACTTC. This encodes CASAPGRSRAKNIQYF. The gene calls are TRBV27 and TRBJ2-4; a possible D gene is TRBD2 (6 bases). Germline-derived CDR1 and CDR2 are MNHEY and SMNVEV (reference sequence). This CDR3 is 16 amino acids long. Between the trimmed V and J ends, which lost 8 bases and 1 base, there was a span of 18 bases.